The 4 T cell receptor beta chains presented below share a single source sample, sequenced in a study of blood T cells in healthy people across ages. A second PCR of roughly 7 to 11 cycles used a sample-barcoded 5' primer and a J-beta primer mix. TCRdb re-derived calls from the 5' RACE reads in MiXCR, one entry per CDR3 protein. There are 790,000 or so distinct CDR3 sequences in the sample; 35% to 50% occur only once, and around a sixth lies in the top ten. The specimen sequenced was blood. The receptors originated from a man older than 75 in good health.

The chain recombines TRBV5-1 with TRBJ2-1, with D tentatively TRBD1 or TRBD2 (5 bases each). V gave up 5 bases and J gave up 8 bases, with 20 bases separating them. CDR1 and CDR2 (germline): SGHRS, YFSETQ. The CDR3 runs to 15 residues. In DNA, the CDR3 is TGCGCCAGCAGAGTGCAGGGAACTAGTGGCCATGAGCAGTTCTTC. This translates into CASRVQGTSGHEQFF.

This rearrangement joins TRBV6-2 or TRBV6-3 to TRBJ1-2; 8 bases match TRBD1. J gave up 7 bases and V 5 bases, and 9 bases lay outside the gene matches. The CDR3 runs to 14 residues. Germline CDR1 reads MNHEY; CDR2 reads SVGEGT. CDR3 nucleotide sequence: TGTGCCAGCAGTGACCCACAGGGGGAAAGTGGCTACACCTTC. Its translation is CASSDPQGESGYTF.

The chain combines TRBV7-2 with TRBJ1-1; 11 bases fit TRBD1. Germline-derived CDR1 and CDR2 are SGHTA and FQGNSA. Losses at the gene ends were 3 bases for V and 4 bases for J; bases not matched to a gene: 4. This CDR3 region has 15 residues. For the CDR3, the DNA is TGTGCCAGCAGCTTTTTTGGACAGGGGGCCACTGAAGCTTTCTTT. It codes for CASSFFGQGATEAFF.

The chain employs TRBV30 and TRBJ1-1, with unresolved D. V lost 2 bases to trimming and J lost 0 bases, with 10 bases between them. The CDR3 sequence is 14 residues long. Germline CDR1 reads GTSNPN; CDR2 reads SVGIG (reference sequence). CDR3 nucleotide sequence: TGTGCCTGGAGTCTGCTGGGAGTGAACACTGAAGCTTTCTTT. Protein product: CAWSLLGVNTEAFF. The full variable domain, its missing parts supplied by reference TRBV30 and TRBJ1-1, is SQTIHQWPATLVQPVGSPLSLECTVEGTSNPNLYWYRQAAGRGLQLLFYSVGIGQISSEVPQNLSASRPQDRQFILSSKKLLLSDSGFYLCAWSLLGVNTEAFFGQGTRLTVV.